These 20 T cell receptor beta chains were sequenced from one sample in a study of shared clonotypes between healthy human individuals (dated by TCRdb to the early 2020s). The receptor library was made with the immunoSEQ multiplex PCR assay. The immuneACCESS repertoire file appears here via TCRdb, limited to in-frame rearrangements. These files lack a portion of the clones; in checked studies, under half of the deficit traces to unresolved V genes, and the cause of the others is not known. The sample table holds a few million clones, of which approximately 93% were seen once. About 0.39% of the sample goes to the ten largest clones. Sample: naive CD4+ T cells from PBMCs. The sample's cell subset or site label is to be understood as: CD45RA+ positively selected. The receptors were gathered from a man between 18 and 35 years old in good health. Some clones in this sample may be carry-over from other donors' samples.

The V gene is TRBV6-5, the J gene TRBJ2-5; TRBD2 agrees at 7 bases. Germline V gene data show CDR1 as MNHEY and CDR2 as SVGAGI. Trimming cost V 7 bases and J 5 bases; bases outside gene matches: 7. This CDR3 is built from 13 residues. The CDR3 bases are TGTGCCAGCACCGGGAGGTCTTGGGAGACCCAGTACTTC. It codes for CASTGRSWETQYF.

The CDR3 loop is CASCGRGGASETDTQYF. The CDR3 DNA reads as TGTGCCAGCTGTGGGAGGGGCGGGGCCAGTGAGACAGATACGCAGTATTTT. The chain employs TRBV6-1 and TRBJ2-3; 7 bases are a match to TRBD2. Unmatched junction bases numbered 17, after V lost 8 bases and J lost 3 bases. CDR3 size: 17 residues. Germline CDR1 is MNHNS and CDR2 is SASEGT.

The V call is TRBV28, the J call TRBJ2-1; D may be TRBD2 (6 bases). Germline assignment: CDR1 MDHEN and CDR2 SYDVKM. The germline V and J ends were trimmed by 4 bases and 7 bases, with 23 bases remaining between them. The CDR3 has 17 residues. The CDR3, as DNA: TGTGCCAGCAGTTCTCGCGCCGGGACTGTAACTTGGAATGAGCAGTTCTTC. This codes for CASSSRAGTVTWNEQFF.

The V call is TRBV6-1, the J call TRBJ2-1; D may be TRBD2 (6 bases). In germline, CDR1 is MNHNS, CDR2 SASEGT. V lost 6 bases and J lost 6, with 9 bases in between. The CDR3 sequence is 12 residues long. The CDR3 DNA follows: TGTGCCAGCAGGACTAGTACCAATGAGCAGTTCTTC. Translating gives CASRTSTNEQFF.

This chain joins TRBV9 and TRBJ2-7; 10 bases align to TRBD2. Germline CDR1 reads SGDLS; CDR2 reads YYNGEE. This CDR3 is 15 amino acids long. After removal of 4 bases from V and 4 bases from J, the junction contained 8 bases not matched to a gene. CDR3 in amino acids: CASSLTGTSVYEQYF. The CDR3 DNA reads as TGTGCCAGCAGCCTCACCGGGACTAGCGTTTACGAGCAGTACTTC.

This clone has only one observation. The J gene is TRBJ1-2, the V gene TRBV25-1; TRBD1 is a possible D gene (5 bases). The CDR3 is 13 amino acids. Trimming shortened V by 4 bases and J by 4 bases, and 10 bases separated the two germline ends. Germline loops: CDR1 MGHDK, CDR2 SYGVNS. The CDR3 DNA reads TGTGCCAGCAGTGCTAACGGGGGCTATGGCTACACCTTC. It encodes CASSANGGYGYTF.

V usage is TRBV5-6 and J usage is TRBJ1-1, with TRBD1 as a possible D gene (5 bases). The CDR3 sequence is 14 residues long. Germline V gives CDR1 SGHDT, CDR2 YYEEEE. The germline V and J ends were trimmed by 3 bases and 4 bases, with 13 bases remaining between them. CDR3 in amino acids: CASSSGRVVTEAFF. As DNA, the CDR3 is TGTGCCAGCAGCTCGGGCAGGGTGGTCACTGAAGCTTTCTTT.

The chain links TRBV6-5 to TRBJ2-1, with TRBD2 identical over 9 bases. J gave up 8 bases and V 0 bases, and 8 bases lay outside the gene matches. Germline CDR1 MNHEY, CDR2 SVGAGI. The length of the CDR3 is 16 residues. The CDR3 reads CASSYSWREGGYEQFF. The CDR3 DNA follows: TGTGCCAGCAGTTACTCGTGGCGGGAGGGGGGATATGAGCAGTTCTTC.

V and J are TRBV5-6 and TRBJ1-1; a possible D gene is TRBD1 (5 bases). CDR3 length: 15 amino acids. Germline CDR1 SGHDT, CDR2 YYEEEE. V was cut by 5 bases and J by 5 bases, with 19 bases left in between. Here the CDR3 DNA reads TGTGCCAGCAGTCTTTTAGGCAGGGCGGCAACTGAAGCTTTCTTT. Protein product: CASSLLGRAATEAFF.

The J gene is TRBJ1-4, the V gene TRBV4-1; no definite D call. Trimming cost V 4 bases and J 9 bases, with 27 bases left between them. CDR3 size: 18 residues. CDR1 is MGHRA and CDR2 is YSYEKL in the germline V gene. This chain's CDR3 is CASSPPVYRDEGMKKLFF. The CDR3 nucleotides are TGCGCCAGCAGCCCCCCCGTGTACAGAGATGAGGGAATGAAAAAACTGTTTTTT.

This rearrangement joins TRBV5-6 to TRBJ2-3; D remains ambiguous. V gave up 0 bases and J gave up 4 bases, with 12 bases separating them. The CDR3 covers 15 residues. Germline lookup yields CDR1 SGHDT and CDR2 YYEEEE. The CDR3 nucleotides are TGTGCCAGCAGCTTGGTAGCTAGGTTCGCAGATACGCAGTATTTT. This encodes CASSLVARFADTQYF.

CDR3 in DNA: TGCGCCAGCAGCTTGGTGGTAGGAATGGGGCAGTTCTTC. Translation: CASSLVVGMGQFF. This chain connects TRBV5-1 to TRBJ2-1; D call uncertain. This CDR3 has 13 amino acids. Germline V gene lookup returns CDR1 SGHRS and CDR2 YFSETQ. V was trimmed by 0 bases and J by 12 bases, leaving 13 bases between them.

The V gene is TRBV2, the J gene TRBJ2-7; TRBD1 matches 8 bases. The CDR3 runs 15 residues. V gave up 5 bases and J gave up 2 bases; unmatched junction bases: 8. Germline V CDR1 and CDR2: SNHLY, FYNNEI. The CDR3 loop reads CASSPLTGATYEQYF. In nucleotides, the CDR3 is TGTGCCAGCAGTCCCCTGACAGGGGCTACCTACGAGCAGTACTTC.

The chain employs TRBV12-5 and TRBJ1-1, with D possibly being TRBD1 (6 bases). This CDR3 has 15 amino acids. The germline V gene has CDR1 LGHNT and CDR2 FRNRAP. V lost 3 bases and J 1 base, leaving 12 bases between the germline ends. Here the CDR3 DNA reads TGTGCTAGTGGTTTAACAACAGGGACGAACACTGAAGCTTTCTTT. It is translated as CASGLTTGTNTEAFF.

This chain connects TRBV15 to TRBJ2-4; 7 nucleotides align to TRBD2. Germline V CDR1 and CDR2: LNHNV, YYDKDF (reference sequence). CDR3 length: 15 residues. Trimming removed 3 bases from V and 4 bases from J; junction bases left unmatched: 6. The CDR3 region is CATSSNLADKNIQYF. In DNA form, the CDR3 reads TGTGCCACCAGCAGCAACCTAGCGGATAAAAACATTCAGTACTTC.

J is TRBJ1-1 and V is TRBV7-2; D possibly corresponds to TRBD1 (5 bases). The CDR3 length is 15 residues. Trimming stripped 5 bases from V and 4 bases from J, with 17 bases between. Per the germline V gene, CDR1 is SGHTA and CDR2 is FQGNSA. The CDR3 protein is CASSRTGGRGTEAFF. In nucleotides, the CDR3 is TGTGCCAGCAGCCGAACCGGGGGACGAGGCACTGAAGCTTTCTTT.

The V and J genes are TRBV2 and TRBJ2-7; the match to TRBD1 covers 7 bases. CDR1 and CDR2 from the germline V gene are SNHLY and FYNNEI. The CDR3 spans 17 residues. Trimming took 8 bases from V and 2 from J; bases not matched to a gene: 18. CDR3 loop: CASQGVSTGTGAYEQYF. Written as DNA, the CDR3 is TGTGCCAGCCAGGGGGTTTCTACAGGGACGGGTGCCTACGAGCAGTACTTC. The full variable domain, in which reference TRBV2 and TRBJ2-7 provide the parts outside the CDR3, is EPEVTQTPSHQVTQMGQEVILRCVPISNHLYFYWYRQILGQKVEFLVSFYNNEISEKSEIFDDQFSVERPDGSNFTLKIRSTKLEDSAMYFCASQGVSTGTGAYEQYFGPGTRLTVT.

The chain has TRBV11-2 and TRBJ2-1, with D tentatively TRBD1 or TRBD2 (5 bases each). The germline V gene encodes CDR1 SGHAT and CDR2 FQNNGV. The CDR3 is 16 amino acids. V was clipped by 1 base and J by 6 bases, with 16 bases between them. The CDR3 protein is CASSLVALEGFNEQFF. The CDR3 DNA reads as TGTGCCAGCAGCTTAGTTGCCCTCGAGGGGTTCAATGAGCAGTTCTTC.

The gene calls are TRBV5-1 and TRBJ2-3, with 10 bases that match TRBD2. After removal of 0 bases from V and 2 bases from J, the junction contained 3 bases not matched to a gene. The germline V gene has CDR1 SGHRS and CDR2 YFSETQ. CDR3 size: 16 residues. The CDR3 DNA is TGCGCCAGCAGCTTGGTTAGCGGGAGGTCCACAGATACGCAGTATTTT. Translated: CASSLVSGRSTDTQYF.

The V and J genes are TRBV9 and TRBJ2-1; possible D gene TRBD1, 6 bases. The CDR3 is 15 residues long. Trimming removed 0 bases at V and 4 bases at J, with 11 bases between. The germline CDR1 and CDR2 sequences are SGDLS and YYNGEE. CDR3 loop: CASSVGAGVYNEQFF. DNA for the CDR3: TGTGCCAGCAGCGTAGGGGCAGGGGTATACAATGAGCAGTTCTTC.